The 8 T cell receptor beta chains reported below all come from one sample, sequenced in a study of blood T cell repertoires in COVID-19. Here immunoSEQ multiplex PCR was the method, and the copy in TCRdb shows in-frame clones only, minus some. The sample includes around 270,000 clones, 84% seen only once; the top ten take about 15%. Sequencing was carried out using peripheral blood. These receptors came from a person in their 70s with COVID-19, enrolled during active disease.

CDR3 residues: CAWTGRGGSPLHF. CDR3 coding DNA: TGTGCCTGGACCGGCCGGGGGGGTTCACCCCTCCACTTT. The chain employs TRBV30 and TRBJ1-6, with a tentative D call TRBD1 (5 bases). The CDR3 contains 13 residues. CDR1 and CDR2 (germline): GTSNPN, SVGIG (reference sequence). Trimming pared 4 bases from V and 9 bases from J, leaving 13 bases between.

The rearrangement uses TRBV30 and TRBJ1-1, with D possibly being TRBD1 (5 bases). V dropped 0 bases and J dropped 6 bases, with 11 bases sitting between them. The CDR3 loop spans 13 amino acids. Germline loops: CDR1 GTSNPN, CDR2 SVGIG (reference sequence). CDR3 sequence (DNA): TGTGCCTGGAGTGTAGTCGGGGGATCTGAAGCTTTCTTT. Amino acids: CAWSVVGGSEAFF.

DNA for the CDR3: TGTGCCAGCAGCTTAGGACACTTAGCCAAAAACATTCAGTACTTC. Amino acid sequence: CASSLGHLAKNIQYF. The genes are TRBV11-1 and TRBJ2-4; D gene unclear. The CDR3 runs to 15 residues. CDR1 is SGHAT, CDR2 FQDESV, per germline (reference sequence). Deletions cut 1 base from V and 0 bases from J, with 7 bases between.

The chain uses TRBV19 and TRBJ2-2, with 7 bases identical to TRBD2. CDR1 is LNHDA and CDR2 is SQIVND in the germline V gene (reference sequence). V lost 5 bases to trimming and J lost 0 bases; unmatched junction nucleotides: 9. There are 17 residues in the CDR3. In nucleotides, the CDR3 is TGTGCCAGTAGTCACCACCGGGACTATCCGAACACCGGGGAGCTGTTTTTT. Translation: CASSHHRDYPNTGELFF.

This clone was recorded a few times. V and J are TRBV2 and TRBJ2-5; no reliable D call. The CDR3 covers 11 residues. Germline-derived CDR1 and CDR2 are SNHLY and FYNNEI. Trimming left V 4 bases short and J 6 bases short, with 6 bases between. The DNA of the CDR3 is TGTGCCAGCAGTGCGGTCCAGACCCAGTACTTC. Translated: CASSAVQTQYF.

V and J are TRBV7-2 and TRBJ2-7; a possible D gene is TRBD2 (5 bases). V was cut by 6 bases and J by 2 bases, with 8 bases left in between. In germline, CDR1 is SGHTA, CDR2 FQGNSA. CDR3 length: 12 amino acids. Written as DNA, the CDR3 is TGTGCCAGCAGGCGGGCAACCTACGAGCAGTACTTC. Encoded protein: CASRRATYEQYF.

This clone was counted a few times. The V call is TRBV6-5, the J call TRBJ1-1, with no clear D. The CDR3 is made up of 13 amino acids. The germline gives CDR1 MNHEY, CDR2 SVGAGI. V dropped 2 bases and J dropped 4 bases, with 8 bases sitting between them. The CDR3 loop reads CASSYKLGTEAFF. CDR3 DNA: TGTGCCAGCAGTTACAAACTCGGCACTGAAGCTTTCTTT.

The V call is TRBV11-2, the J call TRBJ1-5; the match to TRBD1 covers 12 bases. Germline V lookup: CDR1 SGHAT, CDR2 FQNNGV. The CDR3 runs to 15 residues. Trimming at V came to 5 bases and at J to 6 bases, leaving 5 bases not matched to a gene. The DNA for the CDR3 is TGTGCCAGCAGCCTCGGGACAGGGGGCGTTCAGCCCCAGCATTTT. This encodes CASSLGTGGVQPQHF.